The 8 T cell receptor beta chains in this list originate from one sample, sequenced in a study of siplizumab effects on memory and regulatory T cells. Sequenced by immunoSEQ multiplex PCR; TCRdb stores in-frame clones only, minus some. The sample includes about 56,000 clones, about 97% of them seen just once. Sequencing was done on a sample of naive CD8+ T cells sorted from blood. The receptors were sampled from a human donor in good health.

This chain uses TRBV6-5 with TRBJ2-1; D might be TRBD1 (5 bases). Trimming pared 3 bases from V and 7 bases from J, leaving 16 bases between. This CDR3 comprises 15 residues. Per the germline V gene, CDR1 is MNHEY and CDR2 is SVGAGI. CDR3 in amino acids: CASSYTGQARNEQFF. The CDR3 bases are TGTGCCAGCAGTTATACAGGACAAGCTAGGAATGAGCAGTTCTTC.

The V and J genes are TRBV2 and TRBJ1-1; D not resolved. This CDR3 has 12 amino acids. The germline CDR1 and CDR2 sequences are SNHLY and FYNNEI. V lost 2 bases to trimming and J lost 3 bases, with 4 bases between them. CDR3 coding DNA: TGTGCCAGCAGTGAATTGTACACTGAAGCTTTCTTT. Protein sequence: CASSELYTEAFF.

J is TRBJ2-1 and V is TRBV29-1, with 10 bases matching TRBD2. CDR1 SQVTM and CDR2 ANQGSEA come from the germline V gene. V shed 4 bases, J shed 7 bases, and the junction held 13 bases outside the gene matches. The CDR3 has 16 amino acids. This CDR3 is CSVVPLGSGRANEQFF. For the CDR3, the DNA is TGCAGCGTTGTCCCCCTCGGGAGCGGGAGGGCTAATGAGCAGTTCTTC.

The chain combines TRBV10-2 with TRBJ2-1; 8 positions agree with TRBD2. There are 13 residues in the CDR3. Germline V gene data show CDR1 as WSHSY and CDR2 as SAAADI. The V and J ends lost 3 bases and 10 bases, in that order; junction bases with no gene match: 5. This CDR3 is CASSEGSGIEQFF. The CDR3 DNA reads as TGCGCCAGCAGTGAAGGTAGCGGGATAGAGCAGTTCTTC.

The V gene is TRBV27, the J gene TRBJ2-3; TRBD1 is a possible D gene (5 bases). Germline CDR1 and CDR2: MNHEY and SMNVEV (reference sequence). V was shortened by 2 bases and J by 1 base, with 13 bases between the two germline ends. This CDR3 region has 16 residues. The CDR3 DNA is TGTGCCAGCAGTTTAGTAGTAGTACAGGGCACAGATACGCAGTATTTT. Translating it yields CASSLVVVQGTDTQYF.

The V gene is TRBV2, the J gene TRBJ2-5; D possibly uses TRBD1 or TRBD2 (5 bases each). Germline values: CDR1 SNHLY, CDR2 FYNNEI. V lost 4 bases, J lost 4 bases, and 7 bases lay in between. The CDR3 length is 12 residues. CDR3 sequence (DNA): TGTGCCAGCAGTGGAGGGACAGAGACCCAGTACTTC. Its translation is CASSGGTETQYF.

The chain employs TRBV7-9 and TRBJ2-7; tentatively, D is TRBD2 (6 bases). V dropped 4 bases and J dropped 0 bases, with 13 bases sitting between them. The germline V gene encodes CDR1 SEHNR and CDR2 FQNEAQ (reference sequence). The CDR3 is 15 amino acids. The CDR3 region is CASSWGRSPSYEQYF. The CDR3, as DNA: TGTGCCAGCAGCTGGGGGAGGTCCCCCTCCTACGAGCAGTACTTC.

The chain combines TRBV7-2 with TRBJ2-7, with 8 bases that match TRBD2. The V gene end was trimmed by 9 bases and the J gene end by 3 bases; junction bases not matched to a gene: 10. CDR1 SGHTA and CDR2 FQGNSA come from the germline V gene. CDR3 length equals 14 residues. The CDR3 sequence is CASTDGGGYYEQYF. The DNA of the CDR3 is TGTGCCAGTACCGACGGGGGGGGATACTACGAGCAGTACTTC.